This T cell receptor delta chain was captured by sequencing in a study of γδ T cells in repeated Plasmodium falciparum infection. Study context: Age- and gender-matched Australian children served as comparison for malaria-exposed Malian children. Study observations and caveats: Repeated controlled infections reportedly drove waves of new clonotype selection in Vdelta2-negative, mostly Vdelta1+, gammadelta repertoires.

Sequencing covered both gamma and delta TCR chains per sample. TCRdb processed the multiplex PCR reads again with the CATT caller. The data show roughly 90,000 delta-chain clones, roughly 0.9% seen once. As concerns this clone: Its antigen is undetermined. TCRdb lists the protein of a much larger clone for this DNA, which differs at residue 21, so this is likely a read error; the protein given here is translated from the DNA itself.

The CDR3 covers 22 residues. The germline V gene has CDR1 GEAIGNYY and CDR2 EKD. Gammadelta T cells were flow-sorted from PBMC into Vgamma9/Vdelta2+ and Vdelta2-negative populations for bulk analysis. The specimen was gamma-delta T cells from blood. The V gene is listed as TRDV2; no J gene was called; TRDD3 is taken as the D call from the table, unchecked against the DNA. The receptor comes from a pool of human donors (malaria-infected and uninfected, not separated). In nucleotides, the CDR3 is TGTGCCTGTGACACCGTCATCGCAAGGGGATACGAGAGCTCCTGGGACACCCGACAGATGATTTTC. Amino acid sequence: CACDTVIARGYESSWDTRQMIF.